The 10 T cell receptor beta chains below come from one sample, sequenced in a study of T-cell reconstitution after alpha-beta-depleted transplantation in children. A TCRbeta library incorporating unique molecular identifiers was prepared. TCRdb ran MiXCR on the PCR reads and lists one entry per CDR3 protein. The table lists under 750,000 distinct CDR3 sequences, 23% of them singletons. The specimen comprised PBMCs, mostly from graft donor cells, sampled 360 days after TCRalphabeta/CD19-depleted stem cell transplant. The receptors shown here come from a boy younger than two who had a stem cell transplant for acute myeloid leukemia, so the T cells may come from the graft donor.

The J gene is TRBJ2-7, the V gene TRBV9; 13 bases are shared with TRBD2. V shed 4 bases and J 5 bases; nucleotides not matched to a gene: 6. CDR1 is SGDLS, CDR2 YYNGEE, per germline. The CDR3 has 15 residues. The CDR3 here is CASSPKGLAGHEQYF. CDR3 sequence (DNA): TGTGCCAGCAGCCCCAAGGGACTAGCGGGGCACGAGCAGTACTTC.

Only a few counts were recorded for this clonotype. V and J are TRBV7-2 and TRBJ2-3; the D call may be TRBD1 or TRBD2 (6 bases each). Trimming left V 5 bases short and J 4 bases short, with 22 bases between. The CDR3 runs to 17 residues. CDR1 and CDR2 (germline): SGHTA, FQGNSA. The CDR3 loop reads CASSAGGGPFVPDTQYF. In nucleotides, the CDR3 is TGTGCCAGCAGCGCCGGGGGCGGCCCCTTCGTCCCAGATACGCAGTATTTT.

This clonotype was seen a handful of times. A much larger clone is a single base away; this may be a read error. CDR3 sequence (DNA): TGTGCCAGCACGCGCACCTCTCAAGAGACCCAGTGCTTC. This translates into CASTRTSQETQCF. The chain employs TRBV12-3 or TRBV12-4 and TRBJ2-5; D remains ambiguous. This CDR3 has 13 amino acids.

In its sample, this clonotype was seen once. The genes are TRBV5-5 and TRBJ2-1; D is uncertain. V lost 4 bases and J lost 2, with 13 bases in between. This CDR3 contains 15 residues. Looked up from germline, CDR1 is SGHKS and CDR2 is YYEKEE (reference sequence). The CDR3 reads CASSTGPFAYNEQFF. Here the CDR3 DNA reads TGTGCCAGCAGCACCGGACCGTTCGCCTACAATGAGCAGTTCTTC. The complete variable domain, with remaining parts taken from reference TRBV5-5 and TRBJ2-1, reads DAGVTQSPTHLIKTRGQQVTLRCSPISGHKSVSWYQQVLGQGPQFIFQYYEKEERGRGNFPDRFSARQFPNYSSELNVNALLLGDSALYLCASSTGPFAYNEQFFGPGTRLTVL.

This clonotype was found many times. The chain joins TRBV18 to TRBJ2-7; TRBD1 is a possible D gene (5 bases). V lost 5 bases and J 0 bases, leaving 5 bases between the germline ends. Germline V gene data show CDR1 as KGHSH and CDR2 as LQKENI. CDR3 length equals 12 residues. The DNA of the CDR3 is TGTGCCAGCTCAGACAGCTCCTACGAGCAGTACTTC. Translating gives CASSDSSYEQYF. Full variable domain (missing parts from reference TRBV18 and TRBJ2-7): NAGVMQNPRHLVRRRGQEARLRCSPMKGHSHVYWYRQLPEEGLKFMVYLQKENIIDESGMPKERFSAEFPKEGPSILRIQQVVRGDSAAYFCASSDSSYEQYFGPGTRLTVT.

The chain is built from TRBV7-2 and TRBJ2-3; tentatively, D is TRBD2 (5 bases). V lost 0 bases and J lost 9, with 13 bases in between. The CDR3 covers 14 residues. The germline gives CDR1 SGHTA, CDR2 FQGNSA. The chain's CDR3 is CASSLALREGTQYF. CDR3 bases: TGTGCCAGCAGCTTAGCGCTGAGGGAAGGGACGCAGTATTTT. Full variable domain (outside the CDR3, taken from reference TRBV7-2 and TRBJ2-3): GAGVSQSPSNKVTEKGKDVELRCDPISGHTALYWYRQSLGQGLEFLIYFQGNSAPDKSGLPSDRFSAERTGGSVSTLTIQRTQQEDSAVYLCASSLALREGTQYFGPGTRLTVL.

The genes are TRBV12-3 or TRBV12-4 and TRBJ2-3; D may be TRBD1 (6 bases). V gave up 2 bases and J gave up 4 bases, with 16 bases separating them. The CDR3 consists of 16 residues. The chain's CDR3 is CASSLLGTRGADTQYF. CDR3 DNA: TGTGCCAGCAGTTTATTAGGGACAAGAGGGGCAGATACGCAGTATTTT.

The chain links TRBV12-3 or TRBV12-4 to TRBJ2-6; D is possibly TRBD1 or TRBD2 (6 bases each). CDR3 size: 18 residues. Between the trimmed V and J ends, which lost 5 bases and 1 base, there was a span of 18 bases. CDR3 residues: CASSRTGTGLSGANVLTF. In DNA, the CDR3 is TGTGCCAGCAGTCGAACAGGGACTGGACTGTCTGGGGCCAACGTCCTGACTTTC.

The chain combines TRBV6-5 with TRBJ2-2, with 11 bases lining up with TRBD1. CDR3 length equals 15 residues. Germline V CDR1 and CDR2: MNHEY, SVGAGI. Trimming cost V 2 bases and J 7 bases; bases outside gene matches: 3. The CDR3 sequence is CASSYGQGASGELFF. The CDR3 bases are TGTGCCAGCAGTTACGGACAGGGGGCGAGCGGGGAGCTGTTTTTT.

This clonotype was seen ten or more times. This chain links TRBV20-1 with TRBJ2-5; 7 bases are a match to TRBD1. This CDR3 region has 13 residues. CDR1 and CDR2 (germline): DFQATT, SNEGSKA (reference sequence). Trimming cost V 6 bases and J 3 bases; bases outside gene matches: 7. The CDR3 loop reads CSATKQGKETQYF. CDR3 nucleotide sequence: TGCAGTGCAACCAAACAGGGGAAAGAGACCCAGTACTTC.